These T cell receptor beta chains were read from a single sample in a study of CD8 T cells in ankylosing spondylitis. MiXCR, run by TCRdb on the 5' RACE reads, gives a single entry per CDR3 protein. The sample shows around 300,000 distinct CDR3 sequences, around a tenth of them seen only once. Input material: blood, either unsorted or a sorted T cell fraction (not recorded which). These receptors came from a female donor with ankylosing spondylitis or in good health (not recorded which). CDR3s include the opening cysteine and the closing phenylalanine or tryptophan. Fields, in order: D gene, clone size, V gene, J gene, CDR3 DNA, CDR3 protein. The D gene is left open where the match is weak. Clone size is stated in some rows and not others, as once, few, many or a class when expanded.

-,once,TRBV30,TRBJ1-1,TGTGCCTCATCCTTAACTCAAGGGGAAAAAGCTTTCTTT,CASSLTQGEKAFF
-,many,TRBV6-5,TRBJ1-2,TGTGCCAGCAGTTTCGGAGGATCTGGCTACTATGGCTACACCTTC,CASSFGGSGYYGYTF
TRBD1,many,TRBV4-1,TRBJ1-2,TGCGCCAGCAGCCAAGAAGGGACAGCACCAATCTATGGCTACACCTTC,CASSQEGTAPIYGYTF
-,many,TRBV28,TRBJ2-2,TGTGCCAGCAGTTCTCTAGGATCGAACACCGGGGAGCTGTTTTTT,CASSSLGSNTGELFF
-,many,TRBV20-1,TRBJ1-2,TGCAGTGCTAGATTTACTAACTATGGCTACACCTTC,CSARFTNYGYTF
TRBD1,many,TRBV20-1,TRBJ2-5,TGCAGTGCTAGAGGTTGGACAGGGAAGTTCGAGACCCAGTACTTC,CSARGWTGKFETQYF
TRBD2,many,TRBV7-2,TRBJ2-1,TGTGCCAGCAGCTTAGGGGCGGGAGGATCCTACAATGAGCAGTTCTTC,CASSLGAGGSYNEQFF
-,few,TRBV30,TRBJ1-5,TGTGCCTGGAGTTCGGGCAATCAGCCCCAGCATTTT,CAWSSGNQPQHF
TRBD1,few,TRBV7-6,TRBJ2-5,TGTGCCAGCAGCTTACTCATCGGACAGGGAGAAGAGACCCAGTACTTC,CASSLLIGQGEETQYF
TRBD1,many,TRBV20-1,TRBJ1-4,TGCAGTGCTAGAGATCACTACCGCCCAGACAGGGACCGAAAACTGTTTTTT,CSARDHYRPDRDRKLFF
-,many,TRBV24-1,TRBJ2-5,TGTGCCACCAAGGGAACTTCCGAGAAAGAGACCCAGTACTTC,CATKGTSEKETQYF
-,few,TRBV6-1,TRBJ1-6,TGTGCCAGCAGGGGGACACCTGCAAATTCACCCCTCCACTTT,CASRGTPANSPLHF
TRBD1,many,TRBV20-1,TRBJ2-3,TGCAGTGTTCCGGGACAGGGAATCCCAGATACGCAGTATTTT,CSVPGQGIPDTQYF
-,many,TRBV9,TRBJ1-4,TGTGCCAGCAGCGTCCCTAATGAAAAACTGTTTTTT,CASSVPNEKLFF
-,many,TRBV20-1,TRBJ1-2,TGCAGTGCTATACGGGGACCGATTACTAACTATGGCTACACCTTC,CSAIRGPITNYGYTF
TRBD2,-,TRBV28,TRBJ2-7,TGTGCCAGCAGTTTAAATCCCATCGGGACTAGCGGCTACGAGCAGTACTTC,CASSLNPIGTSGYEQYF